The 3 T cell receptor beta chains listed next were all sequenced from one sample in a study of CD8 T cells in Susac syndrome. An input of roughly 0.5 to 1 ug of RNA was subjected to reverse transcription using random hexamers. MiXCR, applied by TCRdb to the immunoSEQ multiplex PCR reads, yields one record per CDR3 protein. This table holds approximately 190,000 distinct CDR3 sequences, approximately 94% found once. The specimen was CD4+ T cells from PBMCs. These receptors came from a human donor with Susac syndrome.

The chain couples TRBV20-1 to TRBJ1-1; 7 bases fit TRBD1. J was trimmed by 10 bases and V by 7 bases; bases with no gene match: 12. The CDR3 sequence is 12 residues long. Germline CDR1 reads DFQATT; CDR2 reads SNEGSKA (reference sequence). The DNA for the CDR3 is TGCAGTGGCCCGACAGGGATGGAGGGAGCTTTCTTT. It encodes CSGPTGMEGAFF.

The chain combines TRBV20-1 with TRBJ2-7; TRBD1 matches at 7 bases. Germline lookup yields CDR1 DFQATT and CDR2 SNEGSKA (reference sequence). CDR3 length: 14 residues. The V segment lost 5 bases and the J segment 2 bases; nucleotides outside the gene matches: 9. CDR3 coding DNA: TGCAGTGCTCCGACCGGGACAGCCACCTACGAGCAGTACTTC. Its protein product is CSAPTGTATYEQYF.

The chain uses TRBV29-1 and TRBJ1-1, with a tentative D call TRBD1 (5 bases). The CDR3 runs to 12 residues. V was cut by 7 bases and J by 8 bases, with 17 bases left in between. Germline V lookup: CDR1 SQVTM, CDR2 ANQGSEA. CDR3 protein: CSANRDPKEAFF. In DNA form, the CDR3 reads TGCAGCGCAAACCGGGACCCTAAAGAAGCTTTCTTT.